One sample yielded the 13 T cell receptor beta chains listed below, sequenced in a study of T cell repertoires in cytomegalovirus infection. TCRdb analysed the reads with MiXCR anew, one entry per CDR3 protein. The table records around 240,000 distinct CDR3 sequences, approximately 22% of them present only once. Sequenced: CD8+ T cells from PBMCs. These receptors came from a human donor in good health (CMV status not recorded). Some clones in this sample may be carry-over from other donors' samples.

The genes are TRBV28 and TRBJ2-7; 9 bases map to TRBD1. The CDR3 spans 17 residues. J gave up 2 bases and V 3 bases, and 11 bases lay outside the gene matches. Germline CDR1 and CDR2: MDHEN and SYDVKM. CDR3 bases: TGTGCCAGCAGTTTTAGACAGGGGGGTCTAATGGCCTACGAGCAGTACTTC. It encodes CASSFRQGGLMAYEQYF.

This clonotype has a handful of counts. The V and J genes are TRBV28 and TRBJ2-1; the D gene is possibly TRBD2 (6 bases). CDR1 and CDR2 (germline): MDHEN, SYDVKM. The CDR3 is 18 residues long. V lost 4 bases to trimming and J lost 6 bases, with 25 bases between them. Written as DNA, the CDR3 is TGTGCCAGCAGTTCCGCACAAGGGAGGCGGTTTAATGGCAATGAGCAGTTCTTC. Translating it yields CASSSAQGRRFNGNEQFF.

This clonotype was seen many times. This rearrangement joins TRBV7-9 to TRBJ2-7, with D possibly matching TRBD1 (6 bases). Trimming left V 2 bases short and J 5 bases short, with 10 bases between. The CDR3 is 13 residues long. Per germline, CDR1 SEHNR and CDR2 FQNEAQ (reference sequence). The CDR3 protein is CASSLSGGHEQYF. CDR3 bases: TGTGCCAGCAGCTTATCTGGGGGCCACGAGCAGTACTTC. The entire variable domain, with the rest obtained from reference TRBV7-9 and TRBJ2-7, is as follows: DTGVSQNPRHKITKRGQNVTFRCDPISEHNRLYWYRQTLGQGPEFLTYFQNEAQLEKSRLLSDRFSAERPKGSFSTLEIQRTEQGDSAMYLCASSLSGGHEQYFGPGTRLTVT.

This clonotype was seen only once. The chain combines TRBV29-1 with TRBJ2-5; no firm D call. Trimming left V 7 bases short and J 5 bases short, with 8 bases between. CDR1 and CDR2 (germline): SQVTM, ANQGSEA. The CDR3 consists of 10 residues. CDR3 loop: CSAVSETQYF. The CDR3 DNA sequence: TGCAGCGCTGTATCGGAGACCCAGTACTTC. Using reference TRBV29-1 and TRBJ2-5 for the parts outside the CDR3, the full variable domain is SAVISQKPSRDICQRGTSLTIQCQVDSQVTMMFWYRQQPGQSLTLIATANQGSEATYESGFVIDKFPISRPNLTFSTLTVSNMSPEDSSIYLCSAVSETQYFGPGTRLLVL.

This rearrangement joins TRBV6-4 to TRBJ1-2, with 8 bases lining up with TRBD1. Germline V gives CDR1 MRHNA, CDR2 SNTAGT. This CDR3 comprises 16 residues. V lost 3 bases to trimming and J lost 0 bases; unmatched junction nucleotides: 6. The CDR3 nucleotides read TGTGCCAGCAGTGAGGGACAGGAGATCTCTAACTATGGCTACACCTTC. Translating it yields CASSEGQEISNYGYTF.

This clonotype was found a few times. CDR3 nucleotide sequence: TGCAGCGCCCGACAGACGGAGGACTATGGCTACACCTTC. Protein: CSARQTEDYGYTF. This chain links TRBV29-1 with TRBJ1-2; perhaps TRBD1 as D (5 bases). CDR1 and CDR2 from the germline V gene are SQVTM and ANQGSEA. The CDR3 is 13 amino acids. V shed 7 bases and J shed 3 bases, with 15 bases lying between them.

The chain employs TRBV28 and TRBJ2-7; D unresolved. The CDR3 loop spans 14 amino acids. The ends were cut back, 3 bases at V and 2 bases at J, with 11 bases in the middle. Germline-derived CDR1 and CDR2 are MDHEN and SYDVKM. The CDR3 DNA is TGTGCCAGCAGTTTGTGGGGTACGACCTACGAGCAGTACTTC. Amino acids: CASSLWGTTYEQYF.

The sample holds a few counts of this clonotype. This chain joins TRBV7-9 and TRBJ2-5; D remains ambiguous. Germline values: CDR1 SEHNR, CDR2 FQNEAQ (reference sequence). This CDR3 contains 10 residues. Trimming took 7 bases from V and 5 from J, leaving 5 bases between them. CDR3 nucleotide sequence: TGTGCCAGCACCGGGGAGACCCAGTACTTC. Protein: CASTGETQYF.

In its sample, this clonotype was seen a few times. The chain uses TRBV28 and TRBJ2-6; the D gene is possibly TRBD1 (6 bases). CDR1 is MDHEN and CDR2 is SYDVKM in the germline V gene. CDR3 length: 20 amino acids. Trimming removed 5 bases from V and 2 bases from J, with 25 bases in between. The CDR3 sequence: CASSPSGTLFLSPGANVLTF. DNA of the CDR3: TGTGCCAGCAGTCCTTCCGGGACACTCTTTTTATCTCCTGGGGCCAACGTCCTGACTTTC.

The chain recombines TRBV20-1 with TRBJ1-2; a weak D match, TRBD1 (6 bases). The CDR3 is 13 residues long. Trimming took off 6 bases at V and 3 bases at J, with 14 bases between the two ends. CDR1 DFQATT and CDR2 SNEGSKA come from the germline V gene (reference sequence). Here the CDR3 reads CSAELGGDYGYTF. The CDR3, as DNA: TGCAGTGCGGAGTTGGGGGGCGACTATGGCTACACCTTC.

There are a few counts of this clonotype. The chain has TRBV20-1 and TRBJ2-7; D remains unclear. This CDR3 is built from 13 residues. Germline assignment: CDR1 DFQATT and CDR2 SNEGSKA (reference sequence). V gave up 0 bases and J gave up 2 bases, with 8 bases separating them. CDR3 bases: TGCAGTGCTAGAGAGGGGTTACCCTACGAGCAGTACTTC. This translates into CSAREGLPYEQYF.

This clonotype was detected ten times or more. The V gene is TRBV7-8, the J gene TRBJ1-6; possibly TRBD1 for D (6 bases). V was pared by 3 bases and J by 6 bases, with 18 bases between. Per germline, CDR1 SGHVS and CDR2 FQNEAQ. CDR3 size: 17 residues. CDR3 DNA: TGTGCCAGCAGCTTGGTCAGTACCGGGACACCTAATTCACCCCTCCACTTT. Encoded protein: CASSLVSTGTPNSPLHF. Combining the CDR3 with reference TRBV7-8 and TRBJ1-6 gives the whole variable domain GAGVSQSPRYKVAKRGQDVALRCDPISGHVSLFWYQQALGQGPEFLTYFQNEAQLDKSGLPSDRFFAERPEGSVSTLKIQRTQQEDSAVYLCASSLVSTGTPNSPLHFGNGTRLTVT.

Details on this clonotype: A much larger clone is a single base away; this may be a read error. The conserved phenylalanine or tryptophan is not found at the CDR3 terminus, so this likely reflects a read error. The CDR3 DNA reads TGTGCCAGCAGCTTAGACTTTGGGCCGGATAGCAACTATGGCTACACCTCC. It encodes CASSLDFGPDSNYGYTS. The V call is TRBV7-9, the J call TRBJ1-2; the D is unclear. Trimming cost V 1 base and J 2 bases, with 17 bases left between them. This CDR3 region has 17 residues. Germline-derived CDR1 and CDR2 are SEHNR and FQNEAQ (reference sequence).